These 23 T cell receptor beta chains share one sample of origin, sequenced in a study of chemoradiotherapy in HPV16-positive cancers. Some clones are missing from TCRdb's copy, which holds only in-frame ones; the method was immunoSEQ multiplex PCR. This table has some 29,000 clones, 93% appearing once. The starting material was blood, obtained from a patient who underwent chemoradiotherapy. These receptors originate from a human donor with HPV-associated anogenital cancer.

This clone was observed a few times. The chain carries TRBV10-3 and TRBJ2-7; 7 bases are a match to TRBD2. CDR1 is ENHRY, CDR2 SYGVKD, per germline. This CDR3 is 14 amino acids long. Unmatched junction bases numbered 11, after V lost 6 bases and J lost 6 bases. The CDR3 DNA is TGTGCCATCAGCGCCGGACTAGGGTTGCGCGAGCAGTACTTC. Translating gives CAISAGLGLREQYF.

This rearrangement joins TRBV2 to TRBJ2-2, with D perhaps matching TRBD2 (5 bases). The germline V and J ends were trimmed by 3 bases and 1 base, with 9 bases remaining between them. Germline assignment: CDR1 SNHLY and CDR2 FYNNEI. CDR3 length: 15 residues. The CDR3 loop is CASSELAVNTGELFF. The CDR3 DNA reads TGTGCCAGCAGTGAGCTAGCCGTGAACACCGGGGAGCTGTTTTTT.

J is TRBJ2-2 and V is TRBV7-9; 8 bases map to TRBD1. V was clipped by 5 bases and J by 3 bases; unmatched bases: 5. Germline values: CDR1 SEHNR, CDR2 FQNEAQ (reference sequence). The CDR3 spans 15 residues. The chain's CDR3 is CASSPRTGYTGELFF. The CDR3 DNA reads TGTGCCAGCAGCCCAAGGACAGGGTACACCGGGGAGCTGTTTTTT.

The gene calls are TRBV6-5 and TRBJ1-4; tentatively, D is TRBD1 (6 bases). Germline V gene lookup returns CDR1 MNHEY and CDR2 SVGAGI. Trimming cost V 6 bases and J 8 bases, with 13 bases left between them. The CDR3 consists of 13 residues. In DNA, the CDR3 is TGTGCCAGCAGCCCGGGACACAAAGAAAAACTGTTTTTT. Protein product: CASSPGHKEKLFF.

The chain has TRBV19 and TRBJ2-7, with D perhaps assigned TRBD1 or TRBD2 (6 bases each). This CDR3 has 16 residues. Germline lookup yields CDR1 LNHDA and CDR2 SQIVND (reference sequence). The germline V and J ends were trimmed by 1 base and 2 bases, with 15 bases remaining between them. For the CDR3, the DNA is TGTGCCAGTAGTATAGTTCTCACAGGGAGGACCTACGAGCAGTACTTC. This codes for CASSIVLTGRTYEQYF.

J is TRBJ1-1 and V is TRBV27, with D tentatively TRBD1 (6 bases). V dropped 3 bases and J dropped 5 bases, with 13 bases sitting between them. Germline V lookup: CDR1 MNHEY, CDR2 SMNVEV (reference sequence). This CDR3 spans 14 amino acids. Here the CDR3 DNA reads TGTGCCAGCAGTTTCGGTCGGACAGTGACTGAAGCTTTCTTT. This translates into CASSFGRTVTEAFF.

The chain is built from TRBV5-5 and TRBJ2-5, with D perhaps matching TRBD1 (5 bases). The V end lost 4 bases, the J end lost 4 bases, and 20 bases lay between the germline ends. The CDR3 contains 16 residues. CDR1 SGHKS and CDR2 YYEKEE come from the germline V gene (reference sequence). The CDR3 region has the DNA TGTGCCAGCAGCATAGCTGGAGACTCAAGGGGAGAGACCCAGTACTTC. Translation: CASSIAGDSRGETQYF. Supplemented by reference TRBV5-5 and TRBJ2-5, the full variable domain reads DAGVTQSPTHLIKTRGQQVTLRCSPISGHKSVSWYQQVLGQGPQFIFQYYEKEERGRGNFPDRFSARQFPNYSSELNVNALLLGDSALYLCASSIAGDSRGETQYFGPGTRLLVL.

The chain links TRBV13 to TRBJ2-7; the match to TRBD1 covers 9 bases. Germline lookup yields CDR1 PRHDT and CDR2 FYEKMQ (reference sequence). The V gene end was trimmed by 2 bases and the J gene end by 6 bases; junction bases not matched to a gene: 8. This CDR3 is built from 15 residues. CDR3 protein: CASSLMGGQGLEQYF. The CDR3 nucleotides read TGTGCCAGCAGCTTAATGGGGGGACAGGGTCTCGAGCAGTACTTC.

This chain links TRBV15 with TRBJ2-1, with D uncertain. CDR1 and CDR2 (germline): LNHNV, YYDKDF (reference sequence). CDR3 size: 16 residues. Trimming left V 0 bases short and J 0 bases short, with 9 bases between. The CDR3 coding sequence is TGTGCCACCAGCAGAGAGGACCAGAGCTCCTACAATGAGCAGTTCTTC. Residues: CATSREDQSSYNEQFF.

The CDR3 DNA sequence: TGTGCCAGCAGGACTAGCGGCCAAGAGACCCAGTACTTC. It yields the protein CASRTSGQETQYF. The chain carries TRBV6-1 and TRBJ2-5, with TRBD2 matching 9 bases. The CDR3 is 13 amino acids. CDR1 is MNHNS and CDR2 is SASEGT in the germline V gene. Trimming took 6 bases from V and 1 from J; bases not matched to a gene: 0.

The rearrangement joins TRBV19 to TRBJ1-6; D unclear. This CDR3 region has 18 residues. Germline V gives CDR1 LNHDA, CDR2 SQIVND (reference sequence). V shed 6 bases and J shed 6 bases, with 24 bases lying between them. This CDR3 is CASSLDGSDFWGNSPLHF. As DNA, the CDR3 is TGTGCCAGTAGCCTCGACGGATCGGACTTTTGGGGTAATTCACCCCTCCACTTT.

The rearrangement uses TRBV7-7 and TRBJ2-5; no clear D gene. The V gene lost 5 bases and the J gene lost 10 bases, with 14 bases spanning the gap. Germline V gives CDR1 SSHAT, CDR2 FNYEAQ (reference sequence). The CDR3 runs to 12 residues. CDR3 sequence reads: CASSTPSGDQYF. In DNA form, the CDR3 reads TGTGCCAGCAGCACCCCTAGTGGAGACCAGTACTTC.

V is TRBV28 and J is TRBJ2-3; 9 bases agree with TRBD2. J gave up 1 base and V 7 bases, and 3 bases lay outside the gene matches. Germline CDR1 MDHEN, CDR2 SYDVKM. The CDR3 contains 14 residues. CDR3 DNA: TGTGCCAGCACATCTAGCGGGGGCACAGATACGCAGTATTTT. This codes for CASTSSGGTDTQYF.

V is TRBV11-2 and J is TRBJ1-1; 8 bases agree with TRBD1. Germline CDR1 and CDR2: SGHAT and FQNNGV. Trimming cost V 1 base and J 11 bases; bases outside gene matches: 9. This CDR3 contains 14 residues. The CDR3 loop is CASSLVGQGKDAFF. CDR3 bases: TGTGCCAGCAGCTTAGTAGGACAGGGAAAAGACGCTTTCTTT.

DNA of the CDR3: TGTGCCAGTAGTAGGGACAGAGGAACTGAAGCTTTCTTT. Translated: CASSRDRGTEAFF. This chain uses TRBV19 with TRBJ1-1; TRBD1 aligns across 7 bases. V lost 4 bases and J lost 5; bases outside the gene matches: 4. CDR1 and CDR2 (germline): LNHDA, SQIVND (reference sequence). The CDR3 loop spans 13 amino acids.

V gene TRBV7-9 combines with J gene TRBJ2-3; D is unclear. Germline V lookup: CDR1 SEHNR, CDR2 FQNEAQ (reference sequence). V was trimmed by 1 base and J by 0 bases, leaving 5 bases between them. This CDR3 is 14 amino acids long. The CDR3 DNA reads TGTGCCAGCAGCTTAGTCGGCAGCACAGATACGCAGTATTTT. Its translation is CASSLVGSTDTQYF.

The rearrangement joins TRBV5-8 to TRBJ1-5, with D hard to call. This CDR3 region has 13 residues. CDR1 and CDR2 from the germline V gene are SGHTS and YDEGEE. Trimming removed 0 bases from V and 6 bases from J, with 7 bases in between. CDR3 nucleotide sequence: TGTGCCAGCAGCTTGGATAGGCGTCAGCCCCAGCATTTT. This encodes CASSLDRRQPQHF.

The chain is built from TRBV18 and TRBJ1-2, with TRBD1 matching over 12 bases. Germline V CDR1 and CDR2: KGHSH, LQKENI. The CDR3 covers 18 residues. The V gene end was trimmed by 2 bases and the J gene end by 8 bases; junction bases not matched to a gene: 15. In nucleotides, the CDR3 is TGTGCCAGCTCACCAACCGCGGGACAGGGGGCGCGACTATCCGGCTACACCTTC. Amino acids: CASSPTAGQGARLSGYTF.

The J gene is TRBJ2-3, the V gene TRBV11-1, with a possible D match to TRBD2 (5 bases). The CDR3 sequence is 14 residues long. Germline CDR1 SGHAT, CDR2 FQDESV (reference sequence). With 1 base removed from V and 3 bases from J, the gap between germline ends came to 8 bases. For the CDR3, the DNA is TGTGCCAGCAGCTTAGACCGGGGAACAGATACGCAGTATTTT. Amino acids: CASSLDRGTDTQYF.

The chain has TRBV7-6 and TRBJ1-2, with no clear D. In germline, CDR1 is SGHVS, CDR2 FNYEAQ. The length of the CDR3 is 17 residues. The V and J ends lost 1 base and 0 bases respectively, with 15 bases between them. The CDR3 loop reads CASSLGVFANSNYGYTF. CDR3 sequence (DNA): TGTGCCAGCAGCTTAGGGGTGTTTGCAAATTCTAACTATGGCTACACCTTC. Combining the CDR3 with reference TRBV7-6 and TRBJ1-2 gives the whole variable domain GAGVSQSPRYKVTKRGQDVALRCDPISGHVSLYWYRQALGQGPEFLTYFNYEAQQDKSGLPNDRFSAERPEGSISTLTIQRTEQRDSAMYRCASSLGVFANSNYGYTFGSGTRLTVV.

The chain links TRBV6-1 to TRBJ1-3; D remains ambiguous. Germline CDR1 and CDR2: MNHNS and SASEGT. This CDR3 contains 15 residues. The V gene lost 5 bases and the J gene lost 5 bases, with 16 bases spanning the gap. This chain's CDR3 is CASSRRLVGRNTIYF. Written as DNA, the CDR3 is TGTGCCAGCAGTCGACGTTTAGTTGGTAGAAACACCATATATTTT.

This sequence joins TRBV7-2 and TRBJ1-2, with TRBD1 matching 9 bases. Germline trimming cut 5 bases from V and 4 bases from J; bases unmatched to any gene: 8. The CDR3 is made up of 15 amino acids. The V gene's germline CDR1 is SGHTA and CDR2 FQGNSA. This CDR3 is CASSEQQGAGYGYTF. CDR3 DNA sequence: TGTGCCAGCAGCGAGCAACAGGGGGCCGGCTATGGCTACACCTTC.

V gene TRBV5-8 combines with J gene TRBJ2-2; D unresolved. The CDR3 extends over 15 amino acids. Trimming removed 1 base from V and 5 bases from J, with 12 bases in between. Germline-derived CDR1 and CDR2 are SGHTS and YDEGEE. CDR3 protein: CASSLSRTRTGELFF. In DNA, the CDR3 is TGTGCCAGCAGCTTGTCTCGGACGAGGACCGGGGAGCTGTTTTTT.